A single T cell receptor (beta chain) is shown here with its context. As yet, its antigen is unknown. The sample comes from a study of T-cell memory formation after mild COVID-19. Study observations and caveats: CD4+ contracting clones were found mainly in CM and EM, and CD8+ ones in EMRA. Clones that contracted from day 15 to 85 were balanced CD4/CD8, while later expanders leaned CD4+.

Barcoded TCR alpha and TCR beta cDNA libraries with UMIs came from 5'RACE using constant-segment primers. TCRdb redid the calling of the 5' RACE reads with MiXCR, one entry per CDR3 protein. The table shows 340,000 or so distinct CDR3 sequences, with 10% to 15% occurring only once. V lost 8 bases and J lost 5, with 18 bases in between. The CDR3 is 14 residues long. Germline CDR1 and CDR2: SGHVS and FNYEAQ. The chain carries TRBV7-6 and TRBJ2-5; D is perhaps TRBD1 (6 bases). The source material was PBMCs or a T cell subset sorted from them (not recorded which). The clonotype comes from a young man who had mild COVID-19 (a few samples of this study predate the infection). Cell type and time point are not known. The CDR3 reads CASAFRGWSETQYF. Here the CDR3 DNA reads TGTGCCAGCGCGTTTAGGGGGTGGTCGGAGACCCAGTACTTC.